These T cell receptor beta chains were read from a single sample in a study of cytomegalovirus exposure and HLA in healthy donors. Profiling relied on immunoSEQ multiplex PCR, and the TCRdb table lists in-frame clones only, not all of them. The table includes roughly 180,000 clones, approximately 84% detected once. Source material: PBMCs. The receptors were sampled from a girl aged 10-17 years in good health and CMV-seropositive. Each CDR3 is given with its conserved first and last residue. D genes are given only for firm matches. Only part of the rows carry a size: once, few, many, or a class if the clone is expanded.

v_gene	abundance	j_gene	d_gene	CDR3nt	CDR3aa
TRBV2	-	TRBJ1-1	TRBD1	TGTGCCAGCGACAGGGTCGGCAAGAACACTGAAGCTTTCTTT	CASDRVGKNTEAFF
TRBV19	-	TRBJ1-1	-	TGTGCCAGTAAGCCGAACTTGAACACTGAAGCTTTCTTT	CASKPNLNTEAFF
TRBV4-1	-	TRBJ1-1	TRBD1	TGCGCCAGCAGCCACGTGACAGGGATTGTGAACACTGAAGCTTTCTTT	CASSHVTGIVNTEAFF
TRBV5-1	once	TRBJ1-1	TRBD1	TGCGCCAGCAGCTTAGCTGGGACAGGGGGCACTGAAGCTTTCTTT	CASSLAGTGGTEAFF
TRBV7-9	-	TRBJ1-2	-	TGTGCCAGCAGCCATAATCTACGGTCAGGGGAGATCTATGGCTACACCTTC	CASSHNLRSGEIYGYTF
TRBV28	-	TRBJ2-5	-	TGTGCCAGCAGGAATACTGAAGGGGTAGAGACCCAGTACTTC	CASRNTEGVETQYF
TRBV5-6	-	TRBJ2-6	-	TGTGCCAGCAGCTCTATGAGCTCTGGGGCCAACGTCCTGACTTTC	CASSSMSSGANVLTF
TRBV6-5	-	TRBJ1-2	TRBD1	TGTGCCAGCAGCACGGGACAGGGATTCTATGGCTACACCTTC	CASSTGQGFYGYTF
TRBV5-8	once	TRBJ1-2	-	TGTGCCAGCAGCCCGAAACAGGTTGGGTATGGCTACACCTTC	CASSPKQVGYGYTF
TRBV5-8	few	TRBJ2-1	TRBD2	TGTGCCAGCAGCTCCATCGGCGATCCGGGGGGGCCTGAGCAGTTCTTC	CASSSIGDPGGPEQFF
TRBV28	few	TRBJ2-7	TRBD1	TGTGCCAGCAACCCTCGGACAGGGATCCCCTACGAGCAGTACTTC	CASNPRTGIPYEQYF
TRBV9	-	TRBJ2-5	TRBD2	TGTGCCAGCAGCGTAGCTCGGCGGGGGCAAGAGACCCAGTACTTC	CASSVARRGQETQYF
TRBV27	-	TRBJ2-7	TRBD1	TGTGCCAGCAGCTTCGGACAGGCTTACACCTACGAGCAGTACTTC	CASSFGQAYTYEQYF
TRBV7-6	-	TRBJ2-6	TRBD1	TGTGCAAGCTCCCGGGACAGGGTACGCGGGGCCAACGTCCTGACTTTC	CASSRDRVRGANVLTF
TRBV2	-	TRBJ1-5	-	TGTGCCAGCAGTGAAGAGCGCAATCAGCCCCAGCATTTT	CASSEERNQPQHF
TRBV30	few	TRBJ2-7	-	TGTGCCTGGAGTGTACCGTGGCAATACGAGCAGTACTTC	CAWSVPWQYEQYF